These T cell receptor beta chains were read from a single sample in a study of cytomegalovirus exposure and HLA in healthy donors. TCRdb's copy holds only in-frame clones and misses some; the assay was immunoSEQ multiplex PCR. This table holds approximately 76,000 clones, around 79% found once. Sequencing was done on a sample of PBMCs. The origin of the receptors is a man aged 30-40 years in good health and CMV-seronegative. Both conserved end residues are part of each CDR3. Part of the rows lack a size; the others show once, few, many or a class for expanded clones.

cdr3_aa: CASSLVRQLSNQPQHF
j_call: TRBJ1-5
v_call: TRBV11-3
clone_size: NA

cdr3_aa: CASSFGGGETQYF
j_call: TRBJ2-5
v_call: TRBV7-2
clone_size: NA

cdr3_aa: CASSLGPGYGYTF
j_call: TRBJ1-2
v_call: TRBV11-2
clone_size: NA

cdr3_aa: CATSRAAGNTIYF
j_call: TRBJ1-3
v_call: TRBV25-1
clone_size: NA

cdr3_aa: CASGRGASQPQHF
j_call: TRBJ1-5
v_call: TRBV28
clone_size: NA

cdr3_aa: CASSQSWGQINEKLFF
j_call: TRBJ1-4
v_call: TRBV4-3
clone_size: NA

cdr3_aa: CASSLGTGYGYTF
j_call: TRBJ1-2
v_call: TRBV7-3
clone_size: NA

cdr3_aa: CASSQFRGLHNEQFF
j_call: TRBJ2-1
v_call: TRBV14
clone_size: NA

cdr3_aa: CATSREGGELHF
j_call: TRBJ1-6
v_call: TRBV15
clone_size: NA

cdr3_aa: CASSQGGGTGQHEQYF
j_call: TRBJ2-7
v_call: TRBV4-1
clone_size: NA

cdr3_aa: CASSQEGTSDEQYF
j_call: TRBJ2-7
v_call: TRBV4-3
clone_size: NA

cdr3_aa: CASSAGQTYEQYF
j_call: TRBJ2-7
v_call: TRBV18
clone_size: once

cdr3_aa: CASSQEIPTVSNQPQHF
j_call: TRBJ1-5
v_call: TRBV4-1
clone_size: NA

cdr3_aa: CASSHFIRGNTEAFF
j_call: TRBJ1-1
v_call: TRBV4-1
clone_size: NA

cdr3_aa: CASSLDPVVVAQYF
j_call: TRBJ2-5
v_call: TRBV7-2
clone_size: NA

cdr3_aa: CASSSSRPGDRFTLPYEQYF
j_call: TRBJ2-7
v_call: TRBV28
clone_size: NA

cdr3_aa: CASSSTPGTGLEAFF
j_call: TRBJ1-1
v_call: TRBV7-6
clone_size: NA

cdr3_aa: CASSFGSKVLWGYTF
j_call: TRBJ1-2
v_call: TRBV21-1
clone_size: NA

cdr3_aa: CASSQHQQGKETQYF
j_call: TRBJ2-5
v_call: TRBV6-5
clone_size: once

cdr3_aa: CASSKDRGTGSGANVLTF
j_call: TRBJ2-6
v_call: TRBV19
clone_size: NA